Listed below are T cell receptor beta chains from one sample, sequenced in a study of cytomegalovirus exposure and HLA in healthy donors. Only in-frame clones appear in the TCRdb table, and some are missing; sequencing was by immunoSEQ multiplex PCR. Of 100,000 to 150,000 clones in the sample, more than 60% are singletons; the top ten hold roughly 1.5%. Material: PBMCs. The source is a woman aged 18-29 years in good health and CMV-seronegative. Each CDR3 is given with its conserved first and last residue. Fields, in order: V gene, D gene, J gene, clone size, CDR3 protein, CDR3 DNA. D genes are given only for firm matches. Clone size is given for some rows only: seen once, a few or many times, or a class if the clone is expanded.

V gene: TRBV19
D gene: .
J gene: TRBJ1-5
clone size: .
CDR3 protein: CASSMPTGFVNQPQHF
CDR3 DNA: TGTGCCAGTAGTATGCCCACAGGGTTCGTCAATCAGCCCCAGCATTTT

V gene: TRBV9
D gene: .
J gene: TRBJ2-5
clone size: few
CDR3 protein: CASSVGRTLGGAETQYF
CDR3 DNA: TGTGCCAGCAGCGTAGGCCGCACCCTGGGGGGGGCGGAGACCCAGTACTTC

V gene: TRBV7-8
D gene: .
J gene: TRBJ2-4
clone size: once
CDR3 protein: CATNSGSGGNIQYF
CDR3 DNA: TGTGCCACCAACTCAGGGAGTGGAGGGAACATTCAGTACTTC

V gene: TRBV5-4
D gene: TRBD2
J gene: TRBJ2-7
clone size: once
CDR3 protein: CASRRGVEGYEQYF
CDR3 DNA: TGTGCCAGCAGGCGGGGGGTAGAGGGCTACGAGCAGTACTTC

V gene: TRBV7-9
D gene: TRBD2
J gene: TRBJ2-5
clone size: .
CDR3 protein: CASSPRAGEGQETQYF
CDR3 DNA: TGTGCCAGCAGCCCCCGGGCGGGGGAGGGCCAAGAGACCCAGTACTTC

V gene: TRBV5-1
D gene: .
J gene: TRBJ2-1
clone size: .
CDR3 protein: CASSLGLLDEQFF
CDR3 DNA: TGCGCCAGCAGCTTGGGGCTTTTGGATGAGCAGTTCTTC

V gene: TRBV10-1
D gene: TRBD1
J gene: TRBJ2-2
clone size: .
CDR3 protein: CASRQGVVGELFF
CDR3 DNA: TGCGCCAGTCGACAGGGAGTAGTCGGGGAGCTGTTTTTT

V gene: TRBV30
D gene: TRBD1
J gene: TRBJ2-5
clone size: few
CDR3 protein: CAWGTGVRETQYF
CDR3 DNA: TGTGCCTGGGGGACAGGGGTTCGCGAGACCCAGTACTTC

V gene: TRBV10-3
D gene: .
J gene: TRBJ1-2
clone size: .
CDR3 protein: CAISDTNYGYTF
CDR3 DNA: TGTGCCATCAGCGACACTAACTATGGCTACACCTTC

V gene: TRBV6-5
D gene: .
J gene: TRBJ1-2
clone size: .
CDR3 protein: CASSYSGRNGYTF
CDR3 DNA: TGTGCCAGCAGTTACTCGGGGCGGAATGGCTACACCTTC

V gene: TRBV30
D gene: TRBD1
J gene: TRBJ1-1
clone size: .
CDR3 protein: CAWSPRPTGIGAFF
CDR3 DNA: TGTGCCTGGAGTCCCCGACCGACAGGGATCGGAGCTTTCTTT

V gene: TRBV10-1
D gene: .
J gene: TRBJ2-2
clone size: few
CDR3 protein: CASSKQLREGGELFF
CDR3 DNA: TGCGCCAGCAGTAAACAGCTCCGGGAAGGAGGGGAGCTGTTTTTT

V gene: TRBV6-1
D gene: .
J gene: TRBJ1-4
clone size: .
CDR3 protein: CASCLTVAKLFF
CDR3 DNA: TGTGCCAGCTGCCTGACTGTGGCAAAACTGTTTTTT

V gene: TRBV5-6
D gene: .
J gene: TRBJ2-5
clone size: .
CDR3 protein: CASSLIQGETQYF
CDR3 DNA: TGTGCCAGCAGCTTGATTCAGGGAGAGACCCAGTACTTC

V gene: TRBV6-6
D gene: TRBD2
J gene: TRBJ2-3
clone size: .
CDR3 protein: CASSLGTSGSADTQYF
CDR3 DNA: TGTGCCAGCAGCCTTGGGACTAGCGGGAGTGCAGATACGCAGTATTTT

V gene: TRBV6-1
D gene: TRBD2
J gene: TRBJ2-3
clone size: .
CDR3 protein: CASSASGGTDTQYF
CDR3 DNA: TGTGCCAGCAGTGCTAGCGGGGGCACAGATACGCAGTATTTT

V gene: TRBV15
D gene: .
J gene: TRBJ2-3
clone size: .
CDR3 protein: CATSRDRASTDTQYF
CDR3 DNA: TGTGCCACCAGCAGAGACAGGGCTAGCACAGATACGCAGTATTTT

V gene: TRBV7-9
D gene: .
J gene: TRBJ1-4
clone size: once
CDR3 protein: CASSSWLGDEKLFF
CDR3 DNA: TGTGCCAGCAGCTCCTGGCTCGGGGATGAAAAACTGTTTTTT

V gene: TRBV6-5
D gene: .
J gene: TRBJ2-1
clone size: .
CDR3 protein: CATTRAATYNEQFF
CDR3 DNA: TGTGCCACCACGAGAGCGGCTACTTACAATGAGCAGTTCTTC

V gene: TRBV10-2
D gene: TRBD1
J gene: TRBJ2-2
clone size: once
CDR3 protein: CASGGTGSTGELFF
CDR3 DNA: TGCGCCAGCGGGGGGACAGGGTCCACCGGGGAGCTGTTTTTT

V gene: TRBV5-6
D gene: .
J gene: TRBJ2-5
clone size: .
CDR3 protein: CASSVLAETQYF
CDR3 DNA: TGTGCCAGCTCTGTCTTAGCCGAGACCCAGTACTTC

V gene: TRBV5-1
D gene: TRBD1
J gene: TRBJ2-2
clone size: .
CDR3 protein: CASTTAGTGGTGELFF
CDR3 DNA: TGCGCCAGCACTACGGCCGGGACAGGGGGCACCGGGGAGCTGTTTTTT

V gene: TRBV5-6
D gene: TRBD1
J gene: TRBJ1-4
clone size: .
CDR3 protein: CASSLLDRADEKLFF
CDR3 DNA: TGTGCCAGCAGCTTGCTGGACAGGGCGGATGAAAAACTGTTTTTT

V gene: TRBV7-8
D gene: TRBD1
J gene: TRBJ1-2
clone size: .
CDR3 protein: CASSSLAQGSYGYTF
CDR3 DNA: TGTGCCAGCAGCTCTTTAGCACAGGGGAGCTATGGCTACACCTTC

V gene: TRBV2
D gene: .
J gene: TRBJ2-6
clone size: .
CDR3 protein: CASQGAGGANVLTF
CDR3 DNA: TGTGCCAGCCAAGGGGCGGGAGGGGCCAACGTCCTGACTTTC

V gene: TRBV6-4
D gene: .
J gene: TRBJ1-2
clone size: few
CDR3 protein: CASSALRQMNIYTF
CDR3 DNA: TGTGCCAGCAGTGCCCTTAGACAGATGAATATCTACACCTTC

V gene: TRBV9
D gene: TRBD2
J gene: TRBJ2-1
clone size: .
CDR3 protein: CASSPPAAGGQNEQFF
CDR3 DNA: TGTGCCAGCAGCCCCCCAGCGGCGGGAGGGCAGAATGAGCAGTTCTTC

V gene: TRBV5-8
D gene: .
J gene: TRBJ2-1
clone size: .
CDR3 protein: CASYRAGWNEQFF
CDR3 DNA: TGTGCCAGCTACAGGGCAGGTTGGAATGAGCAGTTCTTC

V gene: TRBV12-5
D gene: TRBD2
J gene: TRBJ2-5
clone size: .
CDR3 protein: CASGLGLGGGETQYF
CDR3 DNA: TGTGCTAGTGGTTTGGGCCTCGGCGGGGGGGAGACCCAGTACTTC

V gene: TRBV19
D gene: .
J gene: TRBJ1-2
clone size: .
CDR3 protein: CASSRGGTLRFNYGYTF
CDR3 DNA: TGTGCCAGTAGCAGAGGGGGAACGCTCCGCTTTAACTATGGCTACACCTTC

V gene: TRBV6-5
D gene: TRBD1
J gene: TRBJ1-4
clone size: .
CDR3 protein: CASSTGDGNEKLFF
CDR3 DNA: TGTGCCAGCAGTACAGGGGACGGCAATGAAAAACTGTTTTTT

V gene: TRBV5-1
D gene: TRBD1
J gene: TRBJ2-1
clone size: .
CDR3 protein: CASSSPQMTGGNEQFF
CDR3 DNA: TGCGCCAGCAGCTCCCCGCAAATGACAGGGGGAAATGAGCAGTTCTTC

V gene: TRBV4-1
D gene: .
J gene: TRBJ2-1
clone size: .
CDR3 protein: CASSLGQTPYNEQFF
CDR3 DNA: TGCGCCAGCAGTCTAGGCCAAACCCCCTACAATGAGCAGTTCTTC

V gene: TRBV11-2
D gene: .
J gene: TRBJ2-1
clone size: .
CDR3 protein: CASSLGVYPNEQFF
CDR3 DNA: TGTGCCAGCAGCTTAGGCGTTTACCCGAATGAGCAGTTCTTC

V gene: TRBV7-8
D gene: .
J gene: TRBJ1-2
clone size: .
CDR3 protein: CASSLDRLSSSTF
CDR3 DNA: TGTGCCAGCAGCCTAGACCGTTTGAGTTCAAGTACCTTC

V gene: TRBV6-5
D gene: .
J gene: TRBJ2-3
clone size: .
CDR3 protein: CASRRDSLRDTQYF
CDR3 DNA: TGTGCCAGCAGGCGGGACTCCCTTAGAGATACGCAGTATTTT

V gene: TRBV6-5
D gene: .
J gene: TRBJ2-5
clone size: .
CDR3 protein: CASSTSSETQYF
CDR3 DNA: TGTGCCAGCAGTACTAGCAGCGAGACCCAGTACTTC